This T cell receptor (beta chain) is drawn from a study of blood T cell repertoires in COVID-19. Trimming took off 3 bases at V and 3 bases at J, with 10 bases between the two ends. Germline CDR1 and CDR2: SGHNT and YYREEE (reference sequence). The CDR3 is 14 amino acids. The protocol was immunoSEQ multiplex PCR, while the TCRdb copy is restricted to in-frame clones and leaves out a portion. The profile shows around 420,000 clones, over 75% of them singletons. Sequences were obtained from PBMCs or T cells enriched from blood (not recorded which). The chain links TRBV5-4 to TRBJ1-3; D is ambiguous. The source of this sequence is a woman between 40 and 55 years old with acute COVID-19. DNA for the CDR3: TGTGCCAGCAGCTGGGAGATAGGTGGAAACACCATATATTTT. The encoded protein is CASSWEIGGNTIYF.